This record concerns one T cell receptor beta chain sequence. Its antigen remains unidentified. These data are taken from a study of glioma-infiltrating T cells. Looking at the study overall: Glioblastomas were WHO grade IV, sampled at first diagnosis; low-grade were grade II. Presurgical dexamethasone in glioma patients lasted six or fewer days.

Amplification of TCR alpha and beta CDR3 regions from RNA used iRepertoire nested multiplex PCR. TCRdb reprocessed the multiplex PCR reads with MiXCR, giving one entry per CDR3 protein. The sample holds 300,000 to 450,000 distinct CDR3 sequences, 41% seen once. The CDR3 totals 16 residues. CDR1 and CDR2 from the germline V gene are SGHNT and YYREEE (reference sequence). J gave up 3 bases and V 3 bases, and 8 bases lay outside the gene matches. General observations from the study: Above-expected tissue-blood divergence occurred in all gliomas, most in low-grade ones.

The sample was glioma tissue, nonneoplastic brain tissue, or PBMCs (not recorded which). This TCR was recovered from a human donor with low-grade glioma or glioblastoma, undergoing nonglioma brain surgery, or in good health (not recorded which). The genes are TRBV5-4 and TRBJ1-1; 10 bases fit TRBD1. The CDR3 nucleotides are TGTGCCAGCAGCTCGCCGGGACAGGGGCGGTACACTGAAGCTTTCTTT. Its protein is CASSSPGQGRYTEAFF.